This T cell receptor beta chain was observed in a study of T cell responses to AZD1222 COVID-19 vaccine. Per germline, CDR1 MNHNY and CDR2 SVGAGI (reference sequence). The ends were cut back, 4 bases at V and 3 bases at J, with 1 base in the middle. The length of the CDR3 is 11 residues. Sequencing used immunoSEQ multiplex PCR; TCRdb keeps in-frame clones, though not all of them. The sample carries roughly 120,000 clones, 94% recorded once. The TCR sequence derives from an adult in good health. The genes are TRBV6-6 and TRBJ1-5, with D unresolved. The source was peripheral blood, collected on day 0 of AZD1222 vaccination. Written as DNA, the CDR3 is TGTGCCAGCAGTTCCAATCAGCCCCAGCATTTT. It translates to CASSSNQPQHF.